The next 9 T cell receptor beta chains were all read from a single sample in a study of shared clonotypes between healthy human individuals. Using immunoSEQ multiplex PCR, the repertoire was profiled, and TCRdb retains in-frame clones only, with some absent. The sample yields 600,000 to 750,000 clones, roughly 72% seen once. The sample taken for sequencing was memory CD4+ T cells sorted from blood. As for subset: CD45RA-negative fraction. Receptors originate from a woman in her twenties or thirties in good health.

V is TRBV21-1 and J is TRBJ2-1; the table calls TRBD2, which could not be checked here. TRBV21-1 is an annotated pseudogene. This CDR3 has 17 amino acids. CDR3 DNA: TGTGCCAGCAGCAAATTGGGCCCGGGACTAGCCCTTGAAGAGCAGTTCTTC. Protein: CASSKLGPGLALEEQFF.

The chain is built from TRBV7-9 and TRBJ2-1; the D gene is possibly TRBD1 (6 bases). Per the germline V gene, CDR1 is SEHNR and CDR2 is FQNEAQ (reference sequence). CDR3 length equals 13 residues. Trimming removed 5 bases from V and 9 bases from J, with 14 bases in between. CDR3 bases: TGTGCCAGCAGCACCCGACAGGTTGTTGAGCAGTTCTTC. Translating it yields CASSTRQVVEQFF.

This clone was found a few times. The V and J genes are TRBV5-8 and TRBJ2-1; D is uncertain. Trimming removed 5 bases at V and 4 bases at J, with 13 bases between. Germline loops: CDR1 SGHTS, CDR2 YDEGEE. This CDR3 region has 14 residues. The CDR3 loop reads CASRRLTSYNEQFF. The CDR3 DNA is TGTGCCAGCAGGCGCTTGACATCTTACAATGAGCAGTTCTTC.

The CDR3 loop is CASSKGTSQETQYF. The CDR3 bases are TGTGCCAGCAGCAAAGGGACAAGCCAAGAGACCCAGTACTTC. This chain links TRBV7-2 with TRBJ2-5, with D perhaps TRBD1 (6 bases). This CDR3 is built from 14 residues. V was pared by 5 bases and J by 1 base, with 11 bases between. The germline V gene has CDR1 SGHTA and CDR2 FQGNSA.

This clone has more than one count but fewer than ten. V is TRBV2 and J is TRBJ2-1, with TRBD1 matching 9 bases. The CDR3 runs to 14 residues. V was pared by 0 bases and J by 12 bases, with 6 bases of the junction left unmatched. The V gene's germline CDR1 is SNHLY and CDR2 FYNNEI. CDR3 in amino acids: CASSEALWGQGQFF. As DNA, the CDR3 is TGTGCCAGCAGTGAAGCGCTTTGGGGACAGGGGCAGTTCTTC.

The chain uses TRBV7-9 and TRBJ1-4; 7 bases agree with TRBD1. V dropped 2 bases and J dropped 0; count of bases not matched to a gene: 9. The germline gives CDR1 SEHNR, CDR2 FQNEAQ (reference sequence). The CDR3 length is 18 residues. The CDR3 spells CASSLNRGQRTTNEKLFF. CDR3 nucleotides: TGTGCCAGCAGCTTAAATCGGGGACAGCGTACAACTAATGAAAAACTGTTTTTT.

In regard to this clone: With a much larger clone just one base away, this may be a read error. In the same sample, other DNA sequences code for this CDR3. This chain uses TRBV19 with TRBJ2-5, with D possibly TRBD1 on 6 matching bases. This CDR3 is built from 13 residues. The V and J ends lost 4 bases and 2 bases respectively, with 8 bases between them. Germline V gene data show CDR1 as LNHDA and CDR2 as SQIVND (reference sequence). The CDR3 sequence is CASSRGLQETQYF. DNA for the CDR3: TGTGCCAGTAGTAGGGGGCTACAAGAGACCCAGTACTTC.

J is TRBJ1-5 and V is TRBV11-3; D is unresolved. V was clipped by 3 bases and J by 5 bases, with 8 bases between them. CDR1 SGHNT and CDR2 YENEEA come from the germline V gene. There are 13 residues in the CDR3. The CDR3: CASSFGRDQPQHF. The CDR3 region has the DNA TGTGCCAGCAGCTTTGGAAGGGATCAGCCCCAGCATTTT.

This sequence joins TRBV6-6 and TRBJ1-5; the D is unclear. Between the trimmed V and J ends, which lost 0 bases and 4 bases, there was a span of 7 bases. Germline V lookup: CDR1 MNHNY, CDR2 SVGAGI (reference sequence). The CDR3 has 14 amino acids. CDR3 sequence: CASSYSAGNQPQHF. CDR3 nucleotides: TGTGCCAGCAGTTACTCGGCGGGGAATCAGCCCCAGCATTTT.